Below are 24 T cell receptor beta chains sequenced from a single sample in a study of beta chain features in type 1 diabetes. Isolated RNA was reverse transcribed in full, so expressed TCRB transcripts were sequenced. Produced via immunoSEQ multiplex PCR; TCRdb's table is partial and in-frame only. Of hundreds of thousands of clones listed, around 15% are singletons. The sequencing input was naive CD4+ T cells from blood. The receptors shown here come from a man between 18 and 29 years old in good health.

This clone showed up just a few times. The chain carries TRBV28 and TRBJ2-7, with 8 nucleotides matching TRBD2. CDR1 and CDR2 from the germline V gene are MDHEN and SYDVKM. This CDR3 region has 17 residues. J was trimmed by 5 bases and V by 3 bases; bases with no gene match: 15. CDR3 in amino acids: CASSLVLGAGALHEQYF. DNA for the CDR3: TGTGCCAGCAGTTTGGTTCTCGGAGCGGGAGCTCTCCACGAGCAGTACTTC.

This clone was detected only a few times. The rearrangement joins TRBV19 to TRBJ2-7; TRBD2 might be the D (6 bases). V lost 8 bases and J 3 bases, leaving 17 bases between the germline ends. The CDR3 consists of 14 residues. Germline values: CDR1 LNHDA, CDR2 SQIVND (reference sequence). In nucleotides, the CDR3 is TGTGCCAGTGCCCGGGGGACGGTCCACTACGAGCAGTACTTC. Amino acid sequence: CASARGTVHYEQYF. Variable domain in full (rest from reference TRBV19 and TRBJ2-7): DGGITQSPKYLFRKEGQNVTLSCEQNLNHDAMYWYRQDPGQGLRLIYYSQIVNDFQKGDIAEGYSVSREKKESFPLTVTSAQKNPTAFYLCASARGTVHYEQYFGPGTRLTVT.

This clone was found a few times. This rearrangement joins TRBV29-1 to TRBJ2-7; 7 bases fit TRBD1. Per the germline V gene, CDR1 is SQVTM and CDR2 is ANQGSEA. With V trimmed by 6 bases and J by 6 bases, 8 bases remained unmatched. The CDR3 contains 12 residues. This chain's CDR3 is CSVGRQGAEQYF. In DNA, the CDR3 is TGCAGCGTAGGCAGACAGGGTGCCGAGCAGTACTTC.

The rearrangement joins TRBV15 to TRBJ2-7; D unresolved. Germline assignment: CDR1 LNHNV and CDR2 YYDKDF (reference sequence). The CDR3 loop spans 18 amino acids. Between the trimmed V and J ends, which lost 0 bases and 0 bases, there was a span of 18 bases. The CDR3 is CATSRDLGLLRSSYEQYF. CDR3 nucleotides: TGTGCCACCAGCAGAGATTTGGGTTTATTAAGGAGCTCCTACGAGCAGTACTTC.

The chain combines TRBV6-5 with TRBJ1-2; 8 bases line up with TRBD1. Germline assignment: CDR1 MNHEY and CDR2 SVGAGI. The junction had 7 bases not matched to a gene; V was cut back by 5 bases and J by 8 bases. There are 13 residues in the CDR3. The CDR3 DNA is TGTGCCAGCAGTCGATCAGGGGGCCGGGGCTACACCTTC. Residues: CASSRSGGRGYTF.

The chain combines TRBV9 with TRBJ2-1; 7 nucleotides match TRBD2. Germline V gene lookup returns CDR1 SGDLS and CDR2 YYNGEE. The CDR3 has 18 residues. Trimming at V came to 0 bases and at J to 1 base, leaving 10 bases not matched to a gene. Written as DNA, the CDR3 is TGTGCCAGCAGCGTAGGCCCGTTACTAGCGCTGTCCTACAATGAGCAGTTCTTC. It translates to CASSVGPLLALSYNEQFF.

The V gene is TRBV27, the J gene TRBJ1-1; 7 bases are a match to TRBD1. CDR3 length: 13 amino acids. From germline, CDR1 is MNHEY and CDR2 SMNVEV (reference sequence). J lost 1 base, V lost 7 bases, and 3 bases had no gene match. CDR3 protein: CASNYRGNTEAFF. CDR3 DNA: TGTGCCAGCAATTACAGGGGGAACACTGAAGCTTTCTTT.

A few counts support this clone. The rearrangement joins TRBV10-3 to TRBJ2-7; 9 bases fit TRBD2. V gave up 4 bases and J gave up 3 bases; unmatched junction bases: 10. Germline CDR1 and CDR2: ENHRY and SYGVKD. The CDR3 has 16 amino acids. The CDR3 nucleotides read TGTGCCATCAGTGGAGTTCTAGCGGGAACCAGCTACGAGCAGTACTTC. Translated: CAISGVLAGTSYEQYF.

The gene calls are TRBV5-1 and TRBJ1-2; D call uncertain. V dropped 2 bases and J dropped 10 bases, with 12 bases sitting between them. The length of the CDR3 is 12 residues. The germline gives CDR1 SGHRS, CDR2 YFSETQ. This chain's CDR3 is CASSFRQAPYTF. CDR3 DNA sequence: TGCGCCAGCAGCTTTAGGCAGGCTCCCTACACCTTC.

This clone was counted at least ten times. This chain connects TRBV7-3 to TRBJ2-1; D gene uncertain. Trimming pared 6 bases from V and 8 bases from J, leaving 5 bases between. Per germline, CDR1 SGHTA and CDR2 FQGTGA. The length of the CDR3 is 10 residues. The CDR3 loop is CASRGHEQFF. CDR3 nucleotide sequence: TGTGCCAGCAGAGGGCATGAGCAGTTCTTC.

V is TRBV12-2 and J is TRBJ2-7; the D call TRBD1 from the table was never checked on the DNA. TRBV12-2 is a pseudogene segment. The CDR3 is 16 residues long. The DNA of the CDR3 is TGTGCAAGTCGCTTAGACCAGGGTTTGAGCTCCTACGAGCAGTACTTC. It codes for CASRLDQGLSSYEQYF.

CDR3 DNA sequence: TGTGCCAGCAGCCCGTACAGGGTGCAAGAGACCCAGTACTTC. It specifies CASSPYRVQETQYF. The chain has TRBV7-2 and TRBJ2-5; TRBD1 might be the D (6 bases). Germline values: CDR1 SGHTA, CDR2 FQGNSA. V gave up 5 bases and J gave up 2 bases, with 12 bases separating them. The length of the CDR3 is 14 residues. Variable domain in full (rest from reference TRBV7-2 and TRBJ2-5): GAGVSQSPSNKVTEKGKDVELRCDPISGHTALYWYRQSLGQGLEFLIYFQGNSAPDKSGLPSDRFSAERTGGSVSTLTIQRTQQEDSAVYLCASSPYRVQETQYFGPGTRLLVL.

This clone was seen only a few times. The V call is TRBV10-3, the J call TRBJ1-2; D is possibly TRBD1 (5 bases). The CDR3 consists of 15 residues. V gave up 6 bases and J gave up 5 bases, with 19 bases separating them. Per germline, CDR1 ENHRY and CDR2 SYGVKD. CDR3 residues: CAISSTTPGPYGYTF. CDR3 nucleotide sequence: TGTGCCATCAGCTCTACCACACCAGGGCCATATGGCTACACCTTC.

The J gene is TRBJ2-7, the V gene TRBV29-1, with 15 nucleotides matching TRBD2. CDR1 and CDR2 from the germline V gene are SQVTM and ANQGSEA. The CDR3 spans 16 residues. V gave up 7 bases and J gave up 0 bases; unmatched junction bases: 7. The CDR3, as DNA: TGCAGCGGGGGACTAGCGGGAGGTGGAAGCTCCTACGAGCAGTACTTC. It translates to CSGGLAGGGSSYEQYF.

In this sample, this clone turned up a few times. The V call is TRBV28, the J call TRBJ1-1; no reliable D call. CDR1 is MDHEN and CDR2 is SYDVKM in the germline V gene. This CDR3 comprises 13 residues. V was trimmed by 5 bases and J by 1 base, leaving 8 bases between them. CDR3 DNA: TGTGCCAGCAGTATACCAGGGAACACTGAAGCTTTCTTT. Translation: CASSIPGNTEAFF.

This clone was counted only a few times. The chain is built from TRBV9 and TRBJ1-1; TRBD1 matches at 7 bases. Looked up from germline, CDR1 is SGDLS and CDR2 is YYNGEE. The CDR3 runs to 14 residues. V was pared by 4 bases and J by 5 bases, with 8 bases of the junction left unmatched. This CDR3 reads CASSPQQGLTEAFF. In nucleotides, the CDR3 is TGTGCCAGCAGCCCACAACAGGGGTTGACTGAAGCTTTCTTT.

The chain links TRBV6-6 to TRBJ2-4; D unclear. Germline CDR1 is MNHNY and CDR2 is SVGAGI (reference sequence). This CDR3 spans 11 amino acids. Trimming left V 7 bases short and J 7 bases short, with 8 bases between. The CDR3 DNA is TGTGCCAGCACTTTGGGGAACATTCAGTACTTC. Amino acid sequence: CASTLGNIQYF.

The chain has TRBV4-1 and TRBJ2-7; 7 bases fit TRBD2. The CDR3 contains 17 residues. Germline V gives CDR1 MGHRA, CDR2 YSYEKL. The V gene end was trimmed by 4 bases and the J gene end by 3 bases; junction bases not matched to a gene: 15. The CDR3 sequence is CASSRGGDRTSSYEQYF. The CDR3 coding sequence is TGCGCCAGCAGCCGTGGGGGGGACCGGACATCGAGCTACGAGCAGTACTTC.

In this sample, this clone turned up a few times. The rearrangement joins TRBV7-2 to TRBJ2-7, with 12 bases lining up with TRBD2. Germline V gives CDR1 SGHTA, CDR2 FQGNSA. The J segment lost 9 bases and the V segment lost 5 bases, leaving 11 bases of the junction unmatched. There are 15 residues in the CDR3. CDR3 residues: CASSQGLAGSSGQYF. The CDR3 DNA follows: TGTGCCAGCAGCCAAGGACTAGCGGGATCTAGCGGGCAGTACTTC.

This clone was detected a few times. Other DNA sequences in the sample encode the same CDR3. J is TRBJ1-1 and V is TRBV10-3; D remains ambiguous. CDR3 length equals 15 residues. Between the trimmed V and J ends, which lost 0 bases and 4 bases, there was a span of 12 bases. Germline values: CDR1 ENHRY, CDR2 SYGVKD. In DNA, the CDR3 is TGTGCCATCAGTGAGTCGACACCCCGGGGCACTGAAGCTTTCTTT. Encoded protein: CAISESTPRGTEAFF.

This clone was observed a few times. The chain couples TRBV4-1 to TRBJ2-3, with TRBD2 matching 11 bases. Germline V lookup: CDR1 MGHRA, CDR2 YSYEKL. This CDR3 region has 16 residues. With V trimmed by 0 bases and J by 4 bases, 3 bases remained unmatched. CDR3 in DNA: TGCGCCAGCAGCCAAGAGCTAGCGGGAGGACCAGATACGCAGTATTTT. Translating gives CASSQELAGGPDTQYF.

This clone was counted only a few times. J is TRBJ2-5 and V is TRBV9, with D perhaps matching TRBD2 (5 bases). The CDR3 has 15 amino acids. V was clipped by 1 base and J by 5 bases, with 15 bases between them. Germline loops: CDR1 SGDLS, CDR2 YYNGEE. CDR3 in amino acids: CASSVTPSSGETQYF. In DNA, the CDR3 is TGTGCCAGCAGCGTAACCCCGAGCTCGGGGGAGACCCAGTACTTC.

The chain joins TRBV5-1 to TRBJ1-2; TRBD1 agrees at 8 bases. The CDR3 is 14 residues long. Germline V gene lookup returns CDR1 SGHRS and CDR2 YFSETQ. Germline trimming cut 5 bases from V and 7 bases from J; bases unmatched to any gene: 10. The CDR3 DNA is TGCGCCAGCAGACGCGGACAGGGCGAGGGTGGCTACACCTTC. It specifies CASRRGQGEGGYTF.

This chain links TRBV15 with TRBJ2-4; the D gene could be TRBD1 or TRBD2 (6 bases each). V was pared by 0 bases and J by 6 bases, with 30 bases between. This CDR3 contains 21 residues. CDR1 is LNHNV, CDR2 YYDKDF, per germline (reference sequence). CDR3 DNA sequence: TGTGCCACCAGCAGAGATTGGGGCTATTCAGTTTCGGGGGCTCTCGGAAACATTCAGTACTTC. Translated: CATSRDWGYSVSGALGNIQYF.